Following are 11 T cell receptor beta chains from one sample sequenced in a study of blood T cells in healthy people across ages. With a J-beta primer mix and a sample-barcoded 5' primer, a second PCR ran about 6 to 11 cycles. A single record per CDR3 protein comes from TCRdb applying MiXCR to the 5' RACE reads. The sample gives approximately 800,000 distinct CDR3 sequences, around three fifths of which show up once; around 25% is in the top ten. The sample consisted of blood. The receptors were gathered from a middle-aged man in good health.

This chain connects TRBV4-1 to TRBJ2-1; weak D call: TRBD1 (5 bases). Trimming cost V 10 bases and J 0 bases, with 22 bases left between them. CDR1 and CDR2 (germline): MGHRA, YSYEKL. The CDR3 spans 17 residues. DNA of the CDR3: TGCGCCACGCAGGCCCCAACAGGATTGGGCTCCTACAATGAGCAGTTCTTC. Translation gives CATQAPTGLGSYNEQFF.

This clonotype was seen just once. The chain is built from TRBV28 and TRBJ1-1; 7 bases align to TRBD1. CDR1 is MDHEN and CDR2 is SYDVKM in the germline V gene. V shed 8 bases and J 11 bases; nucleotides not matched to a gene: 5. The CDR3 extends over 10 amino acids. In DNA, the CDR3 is TGTGCCAGCCTTGACAGGGTGGCTTTCTTT. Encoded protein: CASLDRVAFF.

The DNA of the CDR3 is TGTGCCAGCAGCTCCCGGTGGACAGGGGGCAATCAGCCCCAGCATTTT. This translates into CASSSRWTGGNQPQHF. The chain couples TRBV6-2 or TRBV6-3 to TRBJ1-5, with 9 bases lining up with TRBD1. J was trimmed by 2 bases and V by 6 bases; bases with no gene match: 8. Looked up from germline, CDR1 is MNHEY and CDR2 is SVGEGT. This CDR3 region has 16 residues.

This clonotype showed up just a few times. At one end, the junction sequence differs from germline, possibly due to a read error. The CDR3: CVSATDNQPQHF. In DNA form, the CDR3 reads TGTGTCAGCGCAACTGACAATCAGCCCCAGCATTTT. This chain uses TRBV7-9 with TRBJ1-5; D gene unclear. Germline V lookup: CDR1 SEHNR, CDR2 FQNEAQ (reference sequence). The CDR3 sequence is 12 residues long.

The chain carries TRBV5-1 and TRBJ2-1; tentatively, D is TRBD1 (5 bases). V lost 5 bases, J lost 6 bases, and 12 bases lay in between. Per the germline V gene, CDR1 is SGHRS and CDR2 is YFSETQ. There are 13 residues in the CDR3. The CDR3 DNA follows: TGCGCCAGCAGGCCTGGACACCCCAATGAGCAGTTCTTC. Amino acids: CASRPGHPNEQFF.

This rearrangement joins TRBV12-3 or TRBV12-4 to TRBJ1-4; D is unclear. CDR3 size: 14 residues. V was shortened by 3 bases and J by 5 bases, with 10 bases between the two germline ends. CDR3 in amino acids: CASSFPPENEKLFF. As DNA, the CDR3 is TGTGCCAGCAGTTTCCCTCCAGAGAATGAAAAACTGTTTTTT.

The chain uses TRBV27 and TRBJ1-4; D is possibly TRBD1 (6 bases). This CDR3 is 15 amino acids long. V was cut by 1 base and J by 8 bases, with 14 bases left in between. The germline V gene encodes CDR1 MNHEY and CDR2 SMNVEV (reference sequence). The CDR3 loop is CASSLFDRPTEKLFF. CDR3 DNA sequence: TGTGCCAGCAGTTTATTCGACAGGCCGACCGAAAAACTGTTTTTT.

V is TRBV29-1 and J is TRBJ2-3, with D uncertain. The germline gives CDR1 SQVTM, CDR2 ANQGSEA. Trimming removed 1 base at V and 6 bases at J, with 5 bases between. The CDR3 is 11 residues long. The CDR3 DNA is TGCAGCGTTGAAGCTCGTGATACGCAGTATTTT. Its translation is CSVEARDTQYF.

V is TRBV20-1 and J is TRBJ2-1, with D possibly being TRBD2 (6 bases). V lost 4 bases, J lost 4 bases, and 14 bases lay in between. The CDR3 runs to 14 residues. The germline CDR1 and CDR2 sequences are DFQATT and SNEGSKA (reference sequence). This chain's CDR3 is CSAILTAGYNEQFF. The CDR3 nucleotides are TGCAGTGCTATCCTAACGGCGGGATACAATGAGCAGTTCTTC.

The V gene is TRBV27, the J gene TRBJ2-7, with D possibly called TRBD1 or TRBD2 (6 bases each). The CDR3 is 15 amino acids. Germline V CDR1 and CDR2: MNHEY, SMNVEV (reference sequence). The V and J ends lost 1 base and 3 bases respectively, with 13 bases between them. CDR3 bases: TGTGCCAGCAGTTTATTTGGGGGGCTCGGCTACGAGCAGTACTTC. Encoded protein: CASSLFGGLGYEQYF.

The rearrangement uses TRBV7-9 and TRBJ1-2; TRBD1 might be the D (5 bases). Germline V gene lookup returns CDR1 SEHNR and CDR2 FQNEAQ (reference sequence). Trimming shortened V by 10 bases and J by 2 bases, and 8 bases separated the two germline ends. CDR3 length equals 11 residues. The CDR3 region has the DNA TGTGCCACCGACAGAAACTATGGCTACACCTTC. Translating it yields CATDRNYGYTF.